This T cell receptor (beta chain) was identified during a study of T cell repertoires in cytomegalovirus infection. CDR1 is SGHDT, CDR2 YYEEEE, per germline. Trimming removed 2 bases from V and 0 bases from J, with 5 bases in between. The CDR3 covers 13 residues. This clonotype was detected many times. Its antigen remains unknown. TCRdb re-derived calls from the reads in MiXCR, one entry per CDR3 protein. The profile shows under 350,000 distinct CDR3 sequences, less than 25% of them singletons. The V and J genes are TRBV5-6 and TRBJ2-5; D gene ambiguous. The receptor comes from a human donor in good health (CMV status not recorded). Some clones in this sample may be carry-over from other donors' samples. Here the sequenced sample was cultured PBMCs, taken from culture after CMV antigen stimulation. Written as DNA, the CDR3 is TGTGCCAGCAGCTTAATGGACCAAGAGACCCAGTACTTC. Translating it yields CASSLMDQETQYF.